A single sample gave rise to the 25 T cell receptor beta chains below, sequenced in a study of siplizumab effects on memory and regulatory T cells. Method: immunoSEQ multiplex PCR; TCRdb's copy keeps in-frame clones and lacks some. The sample yields roughly 100,000 clones, approximately 94% seen once. Sequenced input: CD4+ T cells sorted from blood. Receptors were obtained from a human donor in good health.

This chain connects TRBV4-3 to TRBJ1-1; D is possibly TRBD1 (6 bases). V was trimmed by 4 bases and J by 6 bases, leaving 15 bases between them. Germline CDR1 reads LGHNA; CDR2 reads YSLEER. The CDR3 consists of 14 residues. CDR3 nucleotides: TGCGCCAGCAGCCGCACAGGGCTGGGCGCTGAAGCTTTCTTT. Translating gives CASSRTGLGAEAFF.

This chain connects TRBV18 to TRBJ2-3, with 8 bases aligning to TRBD2. The V and J ends lost 6 bases and 1 base, in that order; junction bases with no gene match: 12. Germline V gene lookup returns CDR1 KGHSH and CDR2 LQKENI. CDR3 length: 17 residues. The CDR3 nucleotides are TGTGCCAGCTCCCCATTAGCGGGACAAAGTCGCACAGATACGCAGTATTTT. Its translation: CASSPLAGQSRTDTQYF. Drawing the rest from reference TRBV18 and TRBJ2-3, the complete variable domain is NAGVMQNPRHLVRRRGQEARLRCSPMKGHSHVYWYRQLPEEGLKFMVYLQKENIIDESGMPKERFSAEFPKEGPSILRIQQVVRGDSAAYFCASSPLAGQSRTDTQYFGPGTRLTVL.

The rearrangement uses TRBV6-1 and TRBJ1-5; 7 bases agree with TRBD1. Germline V gene sequence: CDR1 MNHNS, CDR2 SASEGT. V gave up 11 bases and J gave up 4 bases; unmatched junction bases: 14. The CDR3 runs to 15 residues. CDR3 sequence (DNA): TGTGCCTGCAACAGGGGAGAACTGTATAATCAGCCCCAGCATTTT. As protein: CACNRGELYNQPQHF.

The chain uses TRBV7-3 and TRBJ1-1, with D hard to call. Germline CDR1 reads SGHTA; CDR2 reads FQGTGA. The CDR3 length is 11 residues. Trimming pared 3 bases from V and 11 bases from J, leaving 10 bases between. The CDR3 DNA is TGTGCCAGCAGCTTTACATCCGTCGCTTTCTTT. Protein: CASSFTSVAFF.

The J gene is TRBJ2-4, the V gene TRBV11-1; 9 bases line up with TRBD1. The CDR3 sequence is 13 residues long. V gave up 5 bases and J gave up 6 bases; unmatched junction bases: 2. CDR1 SGHAT and CDR2 FQDESV come from the germline V gene (reference sequence). The CDR3 loop reads CASSRDRANIQYF. CDR3 nucleotides: TGTGCCAGCAGCCGGGACAGGGCAAACATTCAGTACTTC.

The chain joins TRBV27 to TRBJ1-4; 8 positions agree with TRBD1. Trimming removed 8 bases from V and 8 bases from J; junction bases left unmatched: 7. CDR1 and CDR2 (germline): MNHEY, SMNVEV (reference sequence). The length of the CDR3 is 13 residues. CDR3 DNA: TGTGCCAGCGGCAGGGGGCGCGGGGAAAAACTGTTTTTT. This translates into CASGRGRGEKLFF.

The gene calls are TRBV6-5 and TRBJ1-2; 7 nucleotides line up with TRBD1. Germline CDR1 MNHEY, CDR2 SVGAGI. J was trimmed by 5 bases and V by 3 bases; bases with no gene match: 3. The CDR3 sequence is 13 residues long. CDR3 in amino acids: CASSYQQGYGYTF. Written as DNA, the CDR3 is TGTGCCAGCAGTTATCAACAGGGGTATGGCTACACCTTC.

The chain combines TRBV11-2 with TRBJ2-3; the D is unclear. Trimming removed 6 bases at V and 2 bases at J, with 21 bases between. From germline, CDR1 is SGHAT and CDR2 FQNNGV. There are 17 residues in the CDR3. The CDR3 region is CASRRLKTSQPTDTQYF. The DNA for the CDR3 is TGTGCCAGCAGGCGATTAAAAACGTCCCAGCCCACAGATACGCAGTATTTT.

V gene TRBV5-5 combines with J gene TRBJ1-6; D not resolved. The ends were cut back, 1 base at V and 10 bases at J, with 12 bases in the middle. Looked up from germline, CDR1 is SGHKS and CDR2 is YYEKEE (reference sequence). CDR3 length equals 14 residues. CDR3 sequence: CASSLPSEVSPLHF. In DNA, the CDR3 is TGTGCCAGCAGCTTGCCTTCGGAGGTGTCACCCCTCCACTTT.

CDR3 nucleotides: TGTGCCAGCAGCTTAGTGTTTACGGGGACAGGGGGTTACGAGCAGTACTTC. It translates to CASSLVFTGTGGYEQYF. The V call is TRBV7-2, the J call TRBJ2-7, with 11 bases that match TRBD1. The CDR3 totals 17 residues. Germline CDR1 reads SGHTA; CDR2 reads FQGNSA. V lost 1 base and J lost 4; bases outside the gene matches: 9.

This chain joins TRBV19 and TRBJ2-3, with 11 bases that match TRBD1. Germline values: CDR1 LNHDA, CDR2 SQIVND (reference sequence). The CDR3 contains 16 residues. V lost 5 bases, J lost 2 bases, and 6 bases stayed unmatched. CDR3: CASSPIGQGATDTQYF. As DNA, the CDR3 is TGTGCCAGTAGTCCGATCGGACAGGGGGCCACAGATACGCAGTATTTT.

This sequence joins TRBV7-2 and TRBJ1-3; D gene ambiguous. There are 11 residues in the CDR3. Per the germline V gene, CDR1 is SGHTA and CDR2 is FQGNSA. V shed 7 bases and J shed 9 bases, with 10 bases lying between them. The DNA of the CDR3 is TGTGCCAGCACCAAAGGTGGCACCATATATTTT. Protein sequence: CASTKGGTIYF.

V usage is TRBV7-2 and J usage is TRBJ2-1; 7 nucleotides match TRBD2. Per the germline V gene, CDR1 is SGHTA and CDR2 is FQGNSA. The V segment lost 4 bases and the J segment 0 bases; nucleotides outside the gene matches: 3. The CDR3 is 15 residues long. CDR3 amino acids: CASSWGLISYNEQFF. DNA of the CDR3: TGTGCCAGCAGCTGGGGACTAATCTCCTACAATGAGCAGTTCTTC.

This rearrangement joins TRBV11-3 to TRBJ2-2; D gene unclear. Germline CDR1 reads SGHNT; CDR2 reads YENEEA. V was trimmed by 5 bases and J by 4 bases, leaving 5 bases between them. The CDR3 runs to 12 residues. For the CDR3, the DNA is TGTGCCAGCAGCCCCGCCACCGGGGAGCTGTTTTTT. It is translated as CASSPATGELFF.

The CDR3 sequence: CASSVDRDSGAPGELFF. Written as DNA, the CDR3 is TGTGCCAGCAGCGTGGACCGGGACTCGGGGGCCCCCGGGGAGCTGTTTTTT. V is TRBV9 and J is TRBJ2-2; D tentatively reads TRBD1 or TRBD2 (6 bases each). This CDR3 spans 17 amino acids. Between the trimmed V and J ends, which lost 2 bases and 6 bases, there was a span of 20 bases. From germline, CDR1 is SGDLS and CDR2 YYNGEE.

The chain carries TRBV2 and TRBJ1-4; TRBD1 matches 10 bases. The J segment lost 6 bases and the V segment lost 11 bases, leaving 6 bases of the junction unmatched. The length of the CDR3 is 13 residues. Germline assignment: CDR1 SNHLY and CDR2 FYNNEI. CDR3: CACPGTGDEKLFF. As DNA, the CDR3 is TGTGCCTGCCCCGGGACAGGGGATGAAAAACTGTTTTTT.

J is TRBJ1-3 and V is TRBV7-9, with D possibly being TRBD1 (6 bases). Germline CDR1 is SEHNR and CDR2 is FQNEAQ (reference sequence). Between the trimmed V and J ends, which lost 2 bases and 0 bases, there was a span of 11 bases. This CDR3 has 16 residues. CDR3 DNA: TGTGCCAGCAGCTTAACCGGGACATTCTCTGGAAACACCATATATTTT. The encoded protein is CASSLTGTFSGNTIYF.

J is TRBJ1-2 and V is TRBV6-1; no clear D gene. V shed 4 bases and J shed 7 bases, with 13 bases lying between them. The CDR3 is 13 amino acids. Looked up from germline, CDR1 is MNHNS and CDR2 is SASEGT. This CDR3 reads CASSGPSRVGYTF. The CDR3 bases are TGTGCCAGCAGTGGACCCTCCCGTGTTGGCTACACCTTC.

The rearrangement links TRBV5-4 to TRBJ2-3; TRBD2 aligns across 7 bases. This CDR3 region has 13 residues. Germline assignment: CDR1 SGHNT and CDR2 YYREEE (reference sequence). The trim removed 5 bases at V and 5 bases at J, leaving 5 bases unmatched. The chain's CDR3 is CASRAGVLDTQYF. CDR3 nucleotide sequence: TGTGCCAGCAGGGCGGGAGTTCTAGATACGCAGTATTTT. Drawing the rest from reference TRBV5-4 and TRBJ2-3, the complete variable domain is ETGVTQSPTHLIKTRGQQVTLRCSSQSGHNTVSWYQQALGQGPQFIFQYYREEENGRGNFPPRFSGLQFPNYSSELNVNALELDDSALYLCASRAGVLDTQYFGPGTRLTVL.

For the CDR3, the DNA is TGTGCCAGCAGCTTAAGGGGCGGGTCAACCTACGAGCAGTACTTC. Encoded protein: CASSLRGGSTYEQYF. The genes are TRBV11-3 and TRBJ2-7, with D perhaps TRBD1 or TRBD2 (5 bases each). This CDR3 is built from 15 residues. Trimming shortened V by 2 bases and J by 2 bases, and 13 bases separated the two germline ends. Germline CDR1 is SGHNT and CDR2 is YENEEA.

The gene calls are TRBV7-6 and TRBJ2-1, with 7 bases that match TRBD2. With V trimmed by 4 bases and J by 0 bases, 6 bases remained unmatched. This CDR3 comprises 16 residues. Germline assignment: CDR1 SGHVS and CDR2 FNYEAQ. CDR3 sequence reads: CASSSSGGSSYNEQFF. DNA of the CDR3: TGTGCCAGCAGCTCATCTGGCGGGAGCTCCTACAATGAGCAGTTCTTC.

The chain recombines TRBV5-4 with TRBJ2-2; no reliable D call. CDR3 length equals 15 residues. The V end was cut by 3 bases, the J end by 0 bases, with 9 bases between. Germline CDR1 SGHNT, CDR2 YYREEE (reference sequence). The CDR3 nucleotides read TGTGCCAGCAGCTCGGACGGAACGAACACCGGGGAGCTGTTTTTT. It is translated as CASSSDGTNTGELFF.

This clone occurred once. This sequence joins TRBV9 and TRBJ2-5, with D possibly TRBD2 on 6 matching bases. Germline loops: CDR1 SGDLS, CDR2 YYNGEE. The CDR3 runs 14 residues. Trimming stripped 4 bases from V and 5 bases from J, with 15 bases between. CDR3 in DNA: TGTGCCAGCAGCACAGCCCCACGGGGGGAGACCCAGTACTTC. Translation gives CASSTAPRGETQYF.

J is TRBJ2-1 and V is TRBV5-6; D is tentatively TRBD1 or TRBD2 (6 bases each). With 4 bases removed from V and 7 bases from J, the gap between germline ends came to 18 bases. Germline CDR1 and CDR2: SGHDT and YYEEEE. The CDR3 spans 15 residues. The CDR3 here is CASSTGDQGWNEQFF. The CDR3 region has the DNA TGTGCCAGCAGCACGGGGGATCAGGGGTGGAATGAGCAGTTCTTC.

The V and J genes are TRBV7-3 and TRBJ2-3; D gene unclear. The CDR3 sequence is 15 residues long. The germline gives CDR1 SGHTA, CDR2 FQGTGA. V shed 5 bases and J shed 4 bases, with 16 bases lying between them. CDR3 protein: CASSLGPHRSDTQYF. CDR3 nucleotides: TGTGCCAGCAGCCTTGGACCACACCGGTCAGATACGCAGTATTTT. Full variable domain (missing parts from reference TRBV7-3 and TRBJ2-3): GAGVSQTPSNKVTEKGKYVELRCDPISGHTALYWYRQSLGQGPEFLIYFQGTGAADDSGLPNDRFFAVRPEGSVSTLKIQRTERGDSAVYLCASSLGPHRSDTQYFGPGTRLTVL.